This TCR beta chain was observed in a study of Ad26.COV2.S vaccination and SARS-CoV-2 variants. Study-level results: Reportedly, after vaccination the spike-specific CD8+ and CD4+ T cell responses displayed substantial breadth.

Sequenced by immunoSEQ multiplex PCR; TCRdb stores in-frame clones only, minus some. The profile shows hundreds of thousands of clones, 87% of them singletons. CDR1 is LGHNA, CDR2 YSLEER, per germline. The CDR3 extends over 13 amino acids. V was clipped by 2 bases and J by 4 bases; unmatched bases: 1. Remarks on this clone: Its antigen is undetermined.

As to treatment: 15 to 20 received Ad26.COV2.S at low or high dose, single or two shots; roughly five received placebo; per-sample allocation not given. Vaccine and placebo recipients were sampled on day 63 after the first injection. The sample was peripheral blood, taken in a trial of Ad26.COV2.S vaccine versus placebo. This rearrangement joins TRBV4-3 to TRBJ2-5; 7 bases align to TRBD2. The clonotype was recovered from a person aged 18 to 65 who received the Ad26.COV2.S COVID-19 vaccine or a placebo. In nucleotides, the CDR3 is TGCGCCAGCAGCCAACCGGGAGGAGAGACCCAGTACTTC. Its protein product is CASSQPGGETQYF.